Listed below are T cell receptor beta chains from one sample, sequenced in a study of T cells in localized non-small cell lung cancer. Only in-frame clones appear in the TCRdb table, and some are missing; sequencing was by immunoSEQ multiplex PCR. The data show about 39,000 clones, 70% to 80% seen once. The specimen was PBMCs, collected before any cancer treatment. These receptor sequences come from a woman aged 40-69 years with stage II squamous cell lung carcinoma. Both conserved end residues are part of each CDR3. Fields, in order: CDR3 DNA, CDR3 protein, J gene, clone size, V gene, D gene. The D gene is left open where the match is weak. Clone size is given for some rows only: seen once, a few or many times, or a class if the clone is expanded.

cdr3_nt: TGTGCCAGCAGTTACGCGGCCAATGAGCAGTTCTTC; cdr3_aa: CASSYAANEQFF; j_call: TRBJ2-1; clone_size: -; v_call: TRBV6-6; d_call: -
cdr3_nt: TGTGCCACCGATCCCCACAGTATGGGAAACGAGCAGTACTTC; cdr3_aa: CATDPHSMGNEQYF; j_call: TRBJ2-7; clone_size: -; v_call: TRBV6-5; d_call: -
cdr3_nt: TGCGCCAGCAGCCAAGCCCCCCAGGGACTTACCGAGCAGTACTTC; cdr3_aa: CASSQAPQGLTEQYF; j_call: TRBJ2-7; clone_size: -; v_call: TRBV4-3; d_call: -
cdr3_nt: TGTGCCAGCACTTACGACGGTACACGGGAGACCCAGTACTTC; cdr3_aa: CASTYDGTRETQYF; j_call: TRBJ2-5; clone_size: -; v_call: TRBV28; d_call: -
cdr3_nt: TGTGCCAGTAGTATACAATCTAGCAATCAGCCCCAGCATTTT; cdr3_aa: CASSIQSSNQPQHF; j_call: TRBJ1-5; clone_size: -; v_call: TRBV19; d_call: -
cdr3_nt: TGTGCCAGTAGTGTAGGACAGTTCAATCAGCCCCAGCATTTT; cdr3_aa: CASSVGQFNQPQHF; j_call: TRBJ1-5; clone_size: -; v_call: TRBV19; d_call: -
cdr3_nt: TGCGCCAGCAAGACGGGGGCGCCGAGTTCACCCCTCCACTTT; cdr3_aa: CASKTGAPSSPLHF; j_call: TRBJ1-6; clone_size: -; v_call: TRBV5-1; d_call: -
cdr3_nt: TGTGCCAGCAGCCGAGGTTGGAACACTGAAGCTTTCTTT; cdr3_aa: CASSRGWNTEAFF; j_call: TRBJ1-1; clone_size: -; v_call: TRBV6-1; d_call: -
cdr3_nt: TGCAGCGACCGTCCCTGGCGGGAGGAAGAGACCCAGTACTTC; cdr3_aa: CSDRPWREEETQYF; j_call: TRBJ2-5; clone_size: once; v_call: TRBV29-1; d_call: TRBD2
cdr3_nt: TGTGCCAGCAGGGCGCAGGGGGGGACACTCCTCCCCTACGAGCAGTACTTC; cdr3_aa: CASRAQGGTLLPYEQYF; j_call: TRBJ2-7; clone_size: -; v_call: TRBV28; d_call: -
cdr3_nt: TGTGCCAGCAGCTTGGGCGGGAGGCAAAACACCGGGGAGCTGTTTTTT; cdr3_aa: CASSLGGRQNTGELFF; j_call: TRBJ2-2; clone_size: -; v_call: TRBV7-3; d_call: TRBD2
cdr3_nt: TGCGCCAGCAGCCAAGAAGGTGGGGGGGAGGACAAAAACATTCAGTACTTC; cdr3_aa: CASSQEGGGEDKNIQYF; j_call: TRBJ2-4; clone_size: -; v_call: TRBV4-1; d_call: TRBD2
cdr3_nt: TGTGCCAGCACCCTGACGGGAAGCCGAGGCGATGAGCAGTTCTTC; cdr3_aa: CASTLTGSRGDEQFF; j_call: TRBJ2-1; clone_size: -; v_call: TRBV7-3; d_call: -
cdr3_nt: TGTGCCAGCAGCCCATTTGGTACGTACAATGAGCAGTTCTTC; cdr3_aa: CASSPFGTYNEQFF; j_call: TRBJ2-1; clone_size: -; v_call: TRBV9; d_call: -
cdr3_nt: TGTGCCAGCAGCCAGGGGCAGCCTATCTCCTACAATGAGCAGTTCTTC; cdr3_aa: CASSQGQPISYNEQFF; j_call: TRBJ2-1; clone_size: -; v_call: TRBV14; d_call: -
cdr3_nt: TGCGCCAGCAGCCAAGTGGATATTATAACCTACAATGAGCAGTTCTTC; cdr3_aa: CASSQVDIITYNEQFF; j_call: TRBJ2-1; clone_size: -; v_call: TRBV4-1; d_call: -
cdr3_nt: TGCGCCAGCAGCACCCGGACAGCCTCCTACACAGATACGCAGTATTTT; cdr3_aa: CASSTRTASYTDTQYF; j_call: TRBJ2-3; clone_size: -; v_call: TRBV5-1; d_call: -
cdr3_nt: TGCGCCAGCAGTCTTGGTGAGCAGTACTTC; cdr3_aa: CASSLGEQYF; j_call: TRBJ2-7; clone_size: -; v_call: TRBV23-1; d_call: -
cdr3_nt: TGTGCCAGCAGTAGGGGGTATACGCAGTATTTT; cdr3_aa: CASSRGYTQYF; j_call: TRBJ2-3; clone_size: -; v_call: TRBV28; d_call: -